Presented here are 10 T cell receptor beta chains from one specimen sequenced in a study of blood T cells in healthy people across ages. Primers used in a second PCR of roughly 6 to 11 cycles were a sample-barcoded 5' primer and a J-beta primer mix. TCRdb passed the 5' RACE reads through MiXCR, listing each CDR3 protein once. The sample consists of about 1,500,000 distinct CDR3 sequences, 42% of them appearing once. The specimen sequenced was blood. These receptors originate from a woman aged 18-35 years in good health.

The CDR3 loop reads CSWREGPGTQYF. CDR3 bases: TGCAGCTGGCGGGAGGGCCCGGGTACGCAGTATTTT. The chain combines TRBV20-1 with TRBJ2-3; 9 bases are shared with TRBD2. The CDR3 extends over 12 amino acids. Germline CDR1 is DFQATT and CDR2 is SNEGSKA (reference sequence).

This clonotype was observed a handful of times. One end of the junction varies from germline; a read error may be responsible. The CDR3 nucleotides read TGCGCCAGCAGCGGCACAGGGGAGACCCAGTACTTC. As protein: CASSGTGETQYF. The chain recombines TRBV2 with TRBJ2-5, with TRBD1 as a possible D gene (6 bases). Germline V gene sequence: CDR1 SNHLY, CDR2 FYNNEI. This CDR3 comprises 12 residues.

The chain combines TRBV4-2 with TRBJ2-5; possible D gene TRBD2, 5 bases. Per germline, CDR1 LGHNA and CDR2 YNFKEQ. There are 16 residues in the CDR3. The ends were cut back, 0 bases at V and 11 bases at J, with 22 bases in the middle. CDR3 residues: CASSQDYGGSYNEQYF. The CDR3 region has the DNA TGTGCCAGCAGCCAAGATTACGGCGGGTCCTACAATGAGCAGTACTTC.

DNA for the CDR3: TGTGCCAGCAACGGGCGGGGAGGGGAAGCTTTCTTT. Translated: CASNGRGGEAFF. The V and J genes are TRBV12-3 or TRBV12-4 and TRBJ1-1; D call uncertain. With 7 bases removed from V and 8 bases from J, the gap between germline ends came to 14 bases. This CDR3 is 12 amino acids long.

This chain links TRBV19 with TRBJ2-1; TRBD2 is a possible D gene (6 bases). The CDR3 consists of 16 residues. Trimming stripped 3 bases from V and 6 bases from J, with 18 bases between. CDR1 and CDR2 from the germline V gene are LNHDA and SQIVND (reference sequence). CDR3 region: CASSILWAGLGNEQFF. CDR3 bases: TGTGCCAGTAGTATTCTTTGGGCGGGATTGGGCAATGAGCAGTTCTTC.

The rearrangement links TRBV10-3 to TRBJ2-4; 7 nucleotides line up with TRBD1. The germline CDR1 and CDR2 sequences are ENHRY and SYGVKD. This CDR3 has 16 residues. Trimming took 6 bases from V and 1 from J; bases not matched to a gene: 9. In DNA, the CDR3 is TGTGCCATCAGCGGACCCCAGGACAGGGCCAAAAACATTCAGTACTTC. Its protein product is CAISGPQDRAKNIQYF.

This chain links TRBV5-1 with TRBJ2-5, with D possibly being TRBD2 (6 bases). V was shortened by 4 bases and J by 2 bases, with 15 bases between the two germline ends. Germline-derived CDR1 and CDR2 are SGHRS and YFSETQ. The CDR3 extends over 15 amino acids. The CDR3 reads CASSLRDSTQETQYF. DNA for the CDR3: TGCGCCAGCAGCCTTCGGGACTCGACACAAGAGACCCAGTACTTC. Using reference TRBV5-1 and TRBJ2-5 for the parts outside the CDR3, the full variable domain is KAGVTQTPRYLIKTRGQQVTLSCSPISGHRSVSWYQQTPGQGLQFLFEYFSETQRNKGNFPGRFSGRQFSNSRSEMNVSTLELGDSALYLCASSLRDSTQETQYFGPGTRLLVL.

The rearrangement links TRBV7-3 to TRBJ2-3; D is possibly TRBD2 (6 bases). The V and J ends lost 3 bases and 3 bases respectively, with 13 bases between them. The CDR3 totals 15 residues. Germline CDR1 SGHTA, CDR2 FQGTGA. CDR3 loop: CASSLGLGSTDTQYF. CDR3 DNA sequence: TGTGCCAGCAGCTTGGGACTGGGGTCGACAGATACGCAGTATTTT. Full variable domain (outside the CDR3, taken from reference TRBV7-3 and TRBJ2-3): GAGVSQTPSNKVTEKGKYVELRCDPISGHTALYWYRQSLGQGPEFLIYFQGTGAADDSGLPNDRFFAVRPEGSVSTLKIQRTERGDSAVYLCASSLGLGSTDTQYFGPGTRLTVL.

This clonotype was seen only a few times. The chain recombines TRBV7-9 with TRBJ2-7; D gene ambiguous. Trimming took 2 bases from V and 2 from J, leaving 10 bases between them. The V gene's germline CDR1 is SEHNR and CDR2 FQNEAQ (reference sequence). The CDR3 contains 14 residues. The CDR3 DNA is TGTGCCAGCAGCTTATTTTTGTCAACCTACGAGCAGTACTTC. It encodes CASSLFLSTYEQYF.

This clonotype occurred a few times. J is TRBJ2-7 and V is TRBV20-1; no definite D call. The V end lost 6 bases, the J end lost 2 bases, and 5 bases lay between the germline ends. The CDR3 is made up of 10 amino acids. The germline V gene has CDR1 DFQATT and CDR2 SNEGSKA (reference sequence). CDR3 loop: CSAKTYEQYF. CDR3 in DNA: TGCAGTGCCAAGACCTACGAGCAGTACTTC.